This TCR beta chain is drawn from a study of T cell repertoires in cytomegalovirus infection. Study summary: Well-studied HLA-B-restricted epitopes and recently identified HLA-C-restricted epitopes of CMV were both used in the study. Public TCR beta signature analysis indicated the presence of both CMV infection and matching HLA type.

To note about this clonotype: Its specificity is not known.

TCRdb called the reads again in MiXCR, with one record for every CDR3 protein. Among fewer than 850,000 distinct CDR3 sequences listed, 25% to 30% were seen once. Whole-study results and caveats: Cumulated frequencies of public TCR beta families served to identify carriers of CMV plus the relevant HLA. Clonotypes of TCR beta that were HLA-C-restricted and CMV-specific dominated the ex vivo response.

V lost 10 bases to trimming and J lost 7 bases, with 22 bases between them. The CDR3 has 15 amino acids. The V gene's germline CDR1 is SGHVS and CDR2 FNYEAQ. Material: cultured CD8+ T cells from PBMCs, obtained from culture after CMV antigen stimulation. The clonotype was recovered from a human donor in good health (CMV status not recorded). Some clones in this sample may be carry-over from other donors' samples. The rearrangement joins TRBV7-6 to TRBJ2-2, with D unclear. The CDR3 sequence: CATLYSDTTSGELFF. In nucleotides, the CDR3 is TGTGCCACTCTGTACAGCGACACAACCAGCGGGGAGCTGTTTTTT.